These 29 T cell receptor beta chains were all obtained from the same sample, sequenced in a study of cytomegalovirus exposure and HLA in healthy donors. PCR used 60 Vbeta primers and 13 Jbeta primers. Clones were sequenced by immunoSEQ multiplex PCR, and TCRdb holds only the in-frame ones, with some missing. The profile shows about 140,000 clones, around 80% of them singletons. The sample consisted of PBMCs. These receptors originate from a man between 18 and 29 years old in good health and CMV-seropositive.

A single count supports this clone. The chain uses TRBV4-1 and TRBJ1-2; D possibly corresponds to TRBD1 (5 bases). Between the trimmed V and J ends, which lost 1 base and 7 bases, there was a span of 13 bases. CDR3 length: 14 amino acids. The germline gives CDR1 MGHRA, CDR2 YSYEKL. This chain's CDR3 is CASSQGRAGLGYTF. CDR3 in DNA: TGCGCCAGCAGCCAAGGTAGGGCAGGGCTTGGCTACACCTTC.

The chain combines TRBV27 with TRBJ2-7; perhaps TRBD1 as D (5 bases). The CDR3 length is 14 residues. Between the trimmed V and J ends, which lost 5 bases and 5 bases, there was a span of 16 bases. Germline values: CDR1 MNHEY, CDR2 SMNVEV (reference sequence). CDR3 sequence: CASSPGHESDEQYF. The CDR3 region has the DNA TGTGCCAGCAGTCCCGGACATGAAAGCGACGAGCAGTACTTC.

For the CDR3, the DNA is TGCGCCAGCAGTGGACTAGCGGCACTTGAGCAGTACTTC. Translating gives CASSGLAALEQYF. V usage is TRBV10-2 and J usage is TRBJ2-7, with 9 bases matching TRBD2. J gave up 7 bases and V 4 bases, and 5 bases lay outside the gene matches. Germline V gives CDR1 WSHSY, CDR2 SAAADI. The CDR3 loop spans 13 amino acids.

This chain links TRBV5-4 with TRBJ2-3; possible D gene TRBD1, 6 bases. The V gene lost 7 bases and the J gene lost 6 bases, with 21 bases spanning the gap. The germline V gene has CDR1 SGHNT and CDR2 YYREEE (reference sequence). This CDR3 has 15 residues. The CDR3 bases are TGTGCCAGCTCTGACAGGACGGGTCTTTGGGATACGCAGTATTTT. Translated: CASSDRTGLWDTQYF.

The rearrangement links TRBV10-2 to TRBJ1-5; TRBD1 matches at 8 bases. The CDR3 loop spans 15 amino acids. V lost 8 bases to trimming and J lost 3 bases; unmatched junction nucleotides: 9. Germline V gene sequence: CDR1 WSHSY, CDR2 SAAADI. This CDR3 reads CASWQGAQDNQPQHF. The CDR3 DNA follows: TGCGCCAGCTGGCAGGGGGCTCAGGACAATCAGCCCCAGCATTTT.

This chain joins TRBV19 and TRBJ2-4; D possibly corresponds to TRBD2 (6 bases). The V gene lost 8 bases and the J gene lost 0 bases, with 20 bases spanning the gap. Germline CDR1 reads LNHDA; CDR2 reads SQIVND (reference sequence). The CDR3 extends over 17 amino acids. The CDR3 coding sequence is TGTGCCAGTTATGATCTTGCGGGGTCACTAGCCAAAAACATTCAGTACTTC. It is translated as CASYDLAGSLAKNIQYF.

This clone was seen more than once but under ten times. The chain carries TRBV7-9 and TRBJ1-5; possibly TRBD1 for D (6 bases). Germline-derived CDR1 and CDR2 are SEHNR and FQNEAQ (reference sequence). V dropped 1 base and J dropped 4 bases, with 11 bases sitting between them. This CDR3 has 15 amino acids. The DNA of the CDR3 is TGTGCCAGCAGCTTAGGGGGGCTAGTTAATCAGCCCCAGCATTTT. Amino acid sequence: CASSLGGLVNQPQHF.

CDR3 in DNA: TGCAGTGGCAGGGACAGCTATGGCTACACCTTC. This sequence encodes CSGRDSYGYTF. The chain joins TRBV20-1 to TRBJ1-2; 7 positions match TRBD1. The V gene end was trimmed by 7 bases and the J gene end by 4 bases; junction bases not matched to a gene: 3. The CDR3 extends over 11 amino acids. The germline V gene has CDR1 DFQATT and CDR2 SNEGSKA (reference sequence).

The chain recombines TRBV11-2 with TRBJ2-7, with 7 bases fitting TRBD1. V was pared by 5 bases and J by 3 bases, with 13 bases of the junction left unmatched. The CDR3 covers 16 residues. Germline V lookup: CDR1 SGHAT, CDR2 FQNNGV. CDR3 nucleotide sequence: TGTGCCAGCAGCCCCCGGGGACGGGACAGCCTCTACGAGCAGTACTTC. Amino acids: CASSPRGRDSLYEQYF.

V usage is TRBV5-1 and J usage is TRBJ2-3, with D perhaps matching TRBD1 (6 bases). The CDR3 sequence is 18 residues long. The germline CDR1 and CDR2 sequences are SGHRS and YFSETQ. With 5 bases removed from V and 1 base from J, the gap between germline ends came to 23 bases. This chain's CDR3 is CASSRGGTGRGGTDTQYF. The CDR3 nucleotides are TGCGCCAGCAGTCGTGGGGGAACAGGGAGAGGTGGCACAGATACGCAGTATTTT.

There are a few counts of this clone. The DNA of the CDR3 is TGCGCCAGCAGCCCGAACCCGGGACAGGGATCCGAGCAGTACTTC. It codes for CASSPNPGQGSEQYF. The gene calls are TRBV5-1 and TRBJ2-7, with TRBD1 matching 9 bases. Germline V CDR1 and CDR2: SGHRS, YFSETQ. Trimming cost V 4 bases and J 6 bases; bases outside gene matches: 11. There are 15 residues in the CDR3.

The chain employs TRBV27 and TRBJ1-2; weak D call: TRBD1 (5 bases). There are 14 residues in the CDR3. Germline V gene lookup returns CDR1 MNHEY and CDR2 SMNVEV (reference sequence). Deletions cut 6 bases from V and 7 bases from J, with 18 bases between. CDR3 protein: CASRMRGEDSGYTF. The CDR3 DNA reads TGTGCCAGCAGGATGAGAGGGGAGGATTCTGGCTACACCTTC.

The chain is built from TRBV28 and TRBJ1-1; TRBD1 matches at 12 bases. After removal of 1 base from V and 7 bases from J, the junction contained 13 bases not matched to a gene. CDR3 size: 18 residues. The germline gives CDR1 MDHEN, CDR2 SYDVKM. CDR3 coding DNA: TGTGCCAGCAGTTTATTACCCGGGACAGGGGGCGAAGTTGGTGAAGCTTTCTTT. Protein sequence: CASSLLPGTGGEVGEAFF.

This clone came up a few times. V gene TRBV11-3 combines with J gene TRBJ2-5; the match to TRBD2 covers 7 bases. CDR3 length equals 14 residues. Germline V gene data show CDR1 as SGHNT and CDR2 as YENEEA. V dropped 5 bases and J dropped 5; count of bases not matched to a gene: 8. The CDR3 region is CASSRSGASETQYF. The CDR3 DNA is TGTGCCAGCAGCCGGAGCGGGGCTTCGGAGACCCAGTACTTC.

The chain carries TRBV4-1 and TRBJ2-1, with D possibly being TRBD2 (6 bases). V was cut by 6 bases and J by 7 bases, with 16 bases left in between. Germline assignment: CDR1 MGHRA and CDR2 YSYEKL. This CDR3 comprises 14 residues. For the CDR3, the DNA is TGCGCCAGCAGTCCACCGGGAGTCGGGAATGAGCAGTTCTTC. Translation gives CASSPPGVGNEQFF.

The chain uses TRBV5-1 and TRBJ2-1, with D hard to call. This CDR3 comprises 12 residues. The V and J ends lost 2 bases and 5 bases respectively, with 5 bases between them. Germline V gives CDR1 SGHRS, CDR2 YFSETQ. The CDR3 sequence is CASSFPDNEQFF. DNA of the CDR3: TGCGCCAGCAGCTTCCCCGACAATGAGCAGTTCTTC.

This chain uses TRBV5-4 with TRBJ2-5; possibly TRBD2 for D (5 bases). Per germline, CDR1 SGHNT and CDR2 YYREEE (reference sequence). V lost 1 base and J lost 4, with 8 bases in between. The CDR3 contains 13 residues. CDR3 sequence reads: CASSLRSGETQYF. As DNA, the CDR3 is TGTGCCAGCAGCTTGAGGAGCGGAGAGACCCAGTACTTC.

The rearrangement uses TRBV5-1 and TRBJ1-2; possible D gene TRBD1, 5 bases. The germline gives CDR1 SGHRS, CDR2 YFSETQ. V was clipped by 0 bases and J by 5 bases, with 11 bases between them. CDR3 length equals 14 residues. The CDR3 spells CASSLGDRGYGYTF. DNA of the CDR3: TGCGCCAGCAGCTTGGGCGACCGGGGGTATGGCTACACCTTC.

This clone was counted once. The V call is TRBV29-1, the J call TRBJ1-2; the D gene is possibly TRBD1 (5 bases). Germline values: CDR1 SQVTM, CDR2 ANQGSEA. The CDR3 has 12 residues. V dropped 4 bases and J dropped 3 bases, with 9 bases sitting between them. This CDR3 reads CSVVEGHYGYTF. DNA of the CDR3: TGCAGCGTTGTGGAGGGGCACTATGGCTACACCTTC. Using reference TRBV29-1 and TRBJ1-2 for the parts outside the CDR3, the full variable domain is SAVISQKPSRDICQRGTSLTIQCQVDSQVTMMFWYRQQPGQSLTLIATANQGSEATYESGFVIDKFPISRPNLTFSTLTVSNMSPEDSSIYLCSVVEGHYGYTFGSGTRLTVV.

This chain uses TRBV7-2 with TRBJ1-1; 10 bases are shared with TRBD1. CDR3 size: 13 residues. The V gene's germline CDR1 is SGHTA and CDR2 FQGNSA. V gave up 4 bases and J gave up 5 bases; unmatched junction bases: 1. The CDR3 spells CASSWDRGTEAFF. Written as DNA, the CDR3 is TGTGCCAGCAGCTGGGACAGGGGAACTGAAGCTTTCTTT.

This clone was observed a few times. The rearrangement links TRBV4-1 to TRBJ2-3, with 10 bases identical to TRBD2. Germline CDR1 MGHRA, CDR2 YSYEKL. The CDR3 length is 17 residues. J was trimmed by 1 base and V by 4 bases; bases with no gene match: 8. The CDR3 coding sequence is TGCGCCAGCAGCCTAGGGCTAGCGGGAGTGGGCACAGATACGCAGTATTTT. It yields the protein CASSLGLAGVGTDTQYF.

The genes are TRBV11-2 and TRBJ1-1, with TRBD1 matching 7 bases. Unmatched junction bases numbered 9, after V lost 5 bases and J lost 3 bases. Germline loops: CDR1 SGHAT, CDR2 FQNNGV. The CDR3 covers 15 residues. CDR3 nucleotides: TGTGCCAGCAGCCCAGGGGGACAGCGATACACTGAAGCTTTCTTT. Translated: CASSPGGQRYTEAFF.

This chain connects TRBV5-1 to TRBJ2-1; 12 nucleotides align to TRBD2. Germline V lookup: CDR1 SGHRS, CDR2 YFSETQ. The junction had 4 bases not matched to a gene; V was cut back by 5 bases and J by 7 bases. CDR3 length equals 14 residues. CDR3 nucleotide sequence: TGCGCCAGCAGAGCGACTAGCGGGAGTAATGAGCAGTTCTTC. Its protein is CASRATSGSNEQFF.

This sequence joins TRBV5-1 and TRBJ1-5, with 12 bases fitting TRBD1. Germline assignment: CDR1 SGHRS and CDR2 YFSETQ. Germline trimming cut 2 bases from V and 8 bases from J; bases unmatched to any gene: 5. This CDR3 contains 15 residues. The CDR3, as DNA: TGCGCCAGCAGCTTAGGGACAGGGGGCTATGAGCCCCAGCATTTT. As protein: CASSLGTGGYEPQHF.

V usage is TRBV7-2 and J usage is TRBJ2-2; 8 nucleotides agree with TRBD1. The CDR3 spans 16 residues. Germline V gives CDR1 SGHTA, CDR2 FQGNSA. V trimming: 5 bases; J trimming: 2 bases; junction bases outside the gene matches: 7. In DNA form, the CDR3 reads TGTGCCAGCAGCCGATGGACAGGGATAAACACCGGGGAGCTGTTTTTT. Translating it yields CASSRWTGINTGELFF.

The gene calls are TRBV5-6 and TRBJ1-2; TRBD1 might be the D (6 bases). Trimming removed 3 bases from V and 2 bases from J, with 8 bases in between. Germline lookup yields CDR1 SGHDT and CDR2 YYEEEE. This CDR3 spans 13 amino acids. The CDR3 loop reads CASSSTGNYGYTF. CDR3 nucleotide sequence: TGTGCCAGCAGCTCAACAGGGAACTATGGCTACACCTTC.

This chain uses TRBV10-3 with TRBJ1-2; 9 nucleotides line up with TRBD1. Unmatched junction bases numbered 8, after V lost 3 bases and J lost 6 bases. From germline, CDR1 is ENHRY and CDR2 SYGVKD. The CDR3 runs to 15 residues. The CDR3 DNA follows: TGTGCCATCAGTGACCGGGACAGGGCAATTGATGGCTACACCTTC. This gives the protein CAISDRDRAIDGYTF.

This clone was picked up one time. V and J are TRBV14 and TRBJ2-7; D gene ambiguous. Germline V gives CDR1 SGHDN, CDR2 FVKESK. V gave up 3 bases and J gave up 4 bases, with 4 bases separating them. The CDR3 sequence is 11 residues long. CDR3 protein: CASSQEYEQYF. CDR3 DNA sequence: TGTGCCAGCAGCCAGGAGTACGAGCAGTACTTC. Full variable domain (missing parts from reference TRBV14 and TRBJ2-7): EAGVTQFPSHSVIEKGQTVTLRCDPISGHDNLYWYRRVMGKEIKFLLHFVKESKQDESGMPNNRFLAERTGGTYSTLKVQPAELEDSGVYFCASSQEYEQYFGPGTRLTVT.

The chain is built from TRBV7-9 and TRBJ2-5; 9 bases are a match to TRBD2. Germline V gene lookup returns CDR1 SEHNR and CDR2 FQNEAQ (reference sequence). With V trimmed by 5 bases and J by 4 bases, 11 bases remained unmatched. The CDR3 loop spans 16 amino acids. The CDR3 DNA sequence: TGTGCCAGCAGCCATTCCGCGGGAGGGCCGGGAGAGACCCAGTACTTC. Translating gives CASSHSAGGPGETQYF.